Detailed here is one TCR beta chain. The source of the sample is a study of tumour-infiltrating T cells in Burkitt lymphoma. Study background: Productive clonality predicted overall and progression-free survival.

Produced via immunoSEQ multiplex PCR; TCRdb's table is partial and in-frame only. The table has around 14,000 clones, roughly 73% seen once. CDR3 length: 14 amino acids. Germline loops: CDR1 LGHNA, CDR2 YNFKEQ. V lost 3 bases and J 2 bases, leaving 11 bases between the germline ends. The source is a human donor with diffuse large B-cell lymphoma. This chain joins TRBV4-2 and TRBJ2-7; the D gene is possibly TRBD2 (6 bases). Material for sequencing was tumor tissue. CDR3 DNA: TGTGCCAGCAGCCACACCGGGGGACCCTACGAGCAGTACTTC. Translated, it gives CASSHTGGPYEQYF.